These 22 T cell receptor beta chains were sequenced from one sample in a study of blood T cell repertoires in COVID-19. Method: immunoSEQ multiplex PCR; TCRdb's copy keeps in-frame clones and lacks some. The data contain about 89,000 clones, 86% of them seen just once; the ten biggest clones take up approximately 1.3%. The sequencing input was peripheral blood. These TCRs come from a man of 80 years or more with active or convalescent COVID-19.

The gene calls are TRBV19 and TRBJ2-1; TRBD2 might be the D (6 bases). Germline CDR1 and CDR2: LNHDA and SQIVND (reference sequence). V was cut by 2 bases and J by 3 bases, with 11 bases left in between. The CDR3 has 15 amino acids. The CDR3 sequence: CASSIRAGGYNEQFF. In nucleotides, the CDR3 is TGTGCCAGTAGTATAAGAGCGGGTGGCTACAATGAGCAGTTCTTC.

The chain combines TRBV25-1 with TRBJ1-3; TRBD1 might be the D (6 bases). The V end was cut by 4 bases, the J end by 0 bases, with 10 bases between. There are 15 residues in the CDR3. Germline CDR1 and CDR2: MGHDK and SYGVNS. The CDR3 DNA sequence: TGTGCCAGCAGTGCGCCGGGACACTCTGGAAACACCATATATTTT. It encodes CASSAPGHSGNTIYF.

This chain joins TRBV3-1 (or the pseudogene TRBV3-2) and TRBJ2-7, with D possibly being TRBD2 (5 bases). The germline V gene encodes CDR1 LGHDT and CDR2 YNNKEL (reference sequence). CDR3 length equals 12 residues. With 3 bases removed from V and 7 bases from J, the gap between germline ends came to 10 bases. CDR3 bases: TGTGCCAGCAGCCAGCTTTCGGGAGAGCAGTACTTC. It encodes CASSQLSGEQYF.

The V gene is TRBV5-4, the J gene TRBJ2-7; TRBD2 matches 8 bases. The CDR3 runs to 16 residues. CDR1 is SGHNT, CDR2 YYREEE, per germline (reference sequence). Losses at the gene ends were 0 bases for V and 5 bases for J; bases not matched to a gene: 10. CDR3 DNA: TGTGCCAGCAGCTTGGCCGGGAGCGGGAGAGTCAACGAGCAGTACTTC. Its protein product is CASSLAGSGRVNEQYF.

J is TRBJ2-3 and V is TRBV24-1, with 9 bases fitting TRBD1. The germline gives CDR1 KGHDR, CDR2 SFDVKD. The CDR3 spans 16 residues. V shed 3 bases and J 6 bases; nucleotides not matched to a gene: 9. CDR3: CATSDSSGTGSDTQYF. The CDR3 nucleotides read TGTGCCACCAGTGATAGTTCCGGGACAGGGTCGGATACGCAGTATTTT.

The sample holds a few counts of this clone. The chain is built from TRBV18 and TRBJ1-5, with D perhaps TRBD1 (5 bases). The CDR3 is made up of 14 amino acids. Germline V gene lookup returns CDR1 KGHSH and CDR2 LQKENI. The V end lost 5 bases, the J end lost 2 bases, and 10 bases lay between the germline ends. The CDR3 region has the DNA TGTGCCAGCTCATTCGGGGGACGCAATCAGCCCCAGCATTTT. As protein: CASSFGGRNQPQHF.

V gene TRBV6-1 combines with J gene TRBJ1-5; 7 positions match TRBD1. Germline-derived CDR1 and CDR2 are MNHNS and SASEGT. This CDR3 is 18 amino acids long. With V trimmed by 1 base and J by 1 base, 10 bases remained unmatched. The CDR3 DNA is TGTGCCAGCAGTGAAGGGGTATACAGGGGCTCGAGCAATCAGCCCCAGCATTTT. This encodes CASSEGVYRGSSNQPQHF.

V is TRBV30 and J is TRBJ1-6; D might be TRBD1 (6 bases). This CDR3 comprises 14 residues. Germline-derived CDR1 and CDR2 are GTSNPN and SVGIG (reference sequence). V lost 6 bases and J lost 6, with 15 bases in between. The CDR3 DNA reads as TGTGCCTGTATATACAGGGATCGTAATTCACCCCTCCACTTT. Protein: CACIYRDRNSPLHF.

This clone was recorded only once. The V and J genes are TRBV9 and TRBJ1-3, with D perhaps matching TRBD1 (5 bases). Looked up from germline, CDR1 is SGDLS and CDR2 is YYNGEE. V lost 3 bases and J 6 bases, leaving 19 bases between the germline ends. The CDR3 covers 16 residues. DNA for the CDR3: TGTGCCAGCAGCGCGACACATCAGGGAACGGTAAACACCATATATTTT. Amino acids: CASSATHQGTVNTIYF.

This sequence joins TRBV14 and TRBJ1-1; 7 nucleotides agree with TRBD1. The ends lost 2 bases at V and 7 bases at J; junction bases unmatched: 1. This CDR3 is 12 amino acids long. In germline, CDR1 is SGHDN, CDR2 FVKESK. The DNA for the CDR3 is TGTGCCAGCAGCCAAAACAGGGGTGAAGCTTTCTTT. Protein: CASSQNRGEAFF.

The V call is TRBV27, the J call TRBJ1-5; 8 nucleotides align to TRBD1. Germline trimming cut 6 bases from V and 0 bases from J; bases unmatched to any gene: 7. The length of the CDR3 is 16 residues. Germline assignment: CDR1 MNHEY and CDR2 SMNVEV (reference sequence). CDR3 DNA sequence: TGTGCCAGCAGGGCCCGGACAGGGTATAGCAATCAGCCCCAGCATTTT. It specifies CASRARTGYSNQPQHF.

V and J are TRBV28 and TRBJ1-4; tentatively, D is TRBD1 (6 bases). The CDR3 length is 13 residues. With 6 bases removed from V and 7 bases from J, the gap between germline ends came to 12 bases. Germline V gene sequence: CDR1 MDHEN, CDR2 SYDVKM. The CDR3 DNA follows: TGTGCCAGCAGGACAGGACAGATTGAAAAACTGTTTTTT. It yields the protein CASRTGQIEKLFF.

The V and J genes are TRBV7-2 and TRBJ1-2, with 7 nucleotides matching TRBD1. The V and J ends lost 3 bases and 0 bases, in that order; junction bases with no gene match: 4. This CDR3 has 15 amino acids. Germline loops: CDR1 SGHTA, CDR2 FQGNSA. CDR3 in amino acids: CASSLTGTANYGYTF. The CDR3 DNA is TGTGCCAGCAGCTTGACAGGGACGGCTAACTATGGCTACACCTTC.

The rearrangement links TRBV9 to TRBJ2-2; 14 positions match TRBD2. Germline V gene data show CDR1 as SGDLS and CDR2 as YYNGEE. This CDR3 region has 17 residues. The ends lost 4 bases at V and 5 bases at J; junction bases unmatched: 7. CDR3 bases: TGTGCCAGCAGCAAGGGACTAGCGGGAGCTCGGACCGGGGAGCTGTTTTTT. The encoded protein is CASSKGLAGARTGELFF.

The chain joins TRBV28 to TRBJ2-5, with TRBD2 matching 11 bases. Germline loops: CDR1 MDHEN, CDR2 SYDVKM. Trimming cost V 2 bases and J 4 bases; bases outside gene matches: 6. CDR3 length: 16 amino acids. The CDR3 region has the DNA TGTGCCAGCAGTTTAGGCCTAGCGGGAGGTACAGAGACCCAGTACTTC. This translates into CASSLGLAGGTETQYF.

The CDR3 protein is CASSMVWGQAFF. The CDR3 DNA sequence: TGTGCCAGTAGTATGGTCTGGGGGCAAGCTTTCTTT. V usage is TRBV19 and J usage is TRBJ1-1; perhaps TRBD1 as D (6 bases). CDR3 length equals 12 residues. Deletions cut 3 bases from V and 9 bases from J, with 11 bases between. Germline assignment: CDR1 LNHDA and CDR2 SQIVND (reference sequence).

Only a few counts were recorded for this clone. The rearrangement joins TRBV7-9 to TRBJ2-3; the D is unclear. CDR1 is SEHNR and CDR2 is FQNEAQ in the germline V gene (reference sequence). The CDR3 is made up of 13 amino acids. Trimming removed 5 bases from V and 5 bases from J, with 11 bases in between. The CDR3 protein is CASSRISGDTQYF. In DNA, the CDR3 is TGTGCCAGCAGCCGAATCTCGGGAGATACGCAGTATTTT.

V is TRBV7-3 and J is TRBJ2-3; 12 nucleotides align to TRBD2. The junction had 6 bases not matched to a gene; V was cut back by 5 bases and J by 6 bases. The CDR3 consists of 15 residues. Germline CDR1 is SGHTA and CDR2 is FQGTGA. The chain's CDR3 is CASSALAGGPDTQYF. CDR3 DNA sequence: TGTGCCAGCAGCGCGCTAGCGGGAGGGCCGGATACGCAGTATTTT. The full variable domain, with the rest looked up from reference TRBV7-3 and TRBJ2-3, is GAGVSQTPSNKVTEKGKYVELRCDPISGHTALYWYRQSLGQGPEFLIYFQGTGAADDSGLPNDRFFAVRPEGSVSTLKIQRTERGDSAVYLCASSALAGGPDTQYFGPGTRLTVL.

The chain is built from TRBV4-2 and TRBJ1-1; 9 bases are a match to TRBD1. Unmatched junction bases numbered 7, after V lost 3 bases and J lost 5 bases. The CDR3 consists of 15 residues. Germline-derived CDR1 and CDR2 are LGHNA and YNFKEQ. Here the CDR3 DNA reads TGTGCCAGCAGCCAGACAGGGGGTGAAGCGACTGAAGCTTTCTTT. Amino acid sequence: CASSQTGGEATEAFF.

The chain couples TRBV5-4 to TRBJ2-1; TRBD2 agrees at 8 bases. The CDR3 runs 16 residues. Germline V gene data show CDR1 as SGHNT and CDR2 as YYREEE (reference sequence). Germline trimming cut 3 bases from V and 10 bases from J; bases unmatched to any gene: 15. The CDR3 DNA reads as TGTGCCAGCAGCTCCCGGGGGGGGCGAATACTACGAGAGCAGTTCTTC. It specifies CASSSRGGRILREQFF. The whole variable domain, remainder taken from reference TRBV5-4 and TRBJ2-1, is ETGVTQSPTHLIKTRGQQVTLRCSSQSGHNTVSWYQQALGQGPQFIFQYYREEENGRGNFPPRFSGLQFPNYSSELNVNALELDDSALYLCASSSRGGRILREQFFGPGTRLTVL.

In DNA, the CDR3 is TGCGCCAGCAGCCAGCGGACAGGGGTAGGAGAAAAACTGTTTTTT. It translates to CASSQRTGVGEKLFF. The chain is built from TRBV4-1 and TRBJ1-4, with 9 bases aligning to TRBD1. After removal of 3 bases from V and 8 bases from J, the junction contained 7 bases not matched to a gene. CDR3 size: 15 residues. The V gene's germline CDR1 is MGHRA and CDR2 YSYEKL.

This sequence joins TRBV7-2 and TRBJ1-4; D is unresolved. This CDR3 is built from 12 residues. In germline, CDR1 is SGHTA, CDR2 FQGNSA. V lost 4 bases and J 6 bases, leaving 6 bases between the germline ends. CDR3 loop: CASSSDHEKLFF. In DNA form, the CDR3 reads TGTGCCAGCAGCTCAGATCATGAAAAACTGTTTTTT.